Detailed here is one T cell receptor beta chain. The data are from a study of cytomegalovirus exposure and HLA in healthy donors. The CDR3 is made up of 15 amino acids. From germline, CDR1 is SGHRS and CDR2 YFSETQ. V was clipped by 7 bases and J by 4 bases, with 17 bases between them. The repertoire was sequenced with immunoSEQ multiplex PCR; TCRdb's copy has only in-frame clones and lacks some. In the table there are around 250,000 clones, nearly 90% of which are singletons. The chain employs TRBV5-1 and TRBJ2-2; possible D gene TRBD1, 6 bases. The sample taken for sequencing was PBMCs. The sequence was collected from a woman between 18 and 29 years old in good health and CMV-seronegative. DNA for the CDR3: TGCGCCAGCTCCTTTGCGGCCAGGGGCACCGGGGAGCTGTTTTTT. Its translation: CASSFAARGTGELFF.